This entry lists 10 T cell receptor beta chains sequenced from one sample in a study of blood T cell repertoires in COVID-19 (dated by TCRdb to about 2020). Library creation used the immunoSEQ multiplex PCR assay. Imported from immuneACCESS, the table was reduced by TCRdb to in-frame sequences with V and J called. These copies leave out some clones; in studies compared against another copy, an unresolved V gene accounts for under half, and the cause of the remainder is not known. For this sample there are 200,000 to 250,000 clones; around 80% appear just once. Roughly 6.7% of the sample belongs to the ten largest clones. Sequenced input: peripheral blood. These receptors were collected from a woman in her 70s with acute or convalescent COVID-19.

This clone occurred a few times. The rearrangement joins TRBV11-2 to TRBJ2-5; the match to TRBD2 covers 9 bases. The germline CDR1 and CDR2 sequences are SGHAT and FQNNGV. The CDR3 is 15 residues long. The trim removed 5 bases at V and 7 bases at J, leaving 11 bases unmatched. CDR3 sequence: CASSPQTSGLWTQYF. CDR3 nucleotides: TGTGCCAGCAGCCCACAGACTAGCGGCCTTTGGACCCAGTACTTC.

CDR3 coding DNA: TGTGCCAGCTCCATAGGGACAGCGAACACTGAAGCTTTCTTT. The encoded protein is CASSIGTANTEAFF. The J gene is TRBJ1-1, the V gene TRBV7-2, with 7 bases fitting TRBD1. Germline V gene sequence: CDR1 SGHTA, CDR2 FQGNSA. This CDR3 has 14 residues. V shed 8 bases, J shed 1 base, and the junction held 7 bases outside the gene matches.

In this sample, this clone turned up once. V usage is TRBV4-3 and J usage is TRBJ2-1; TRBD2 matches at 11 bases. This CDR3 comprises 15 residues. V shed 5 bases and J 3 bases; nucleotides not matched to a gene: 3. CDR1 is LGHNA, CDR2 YSLEER, per germline. CDR3 nucleotide sequence: TGCGCCAGCAGCAAGGGACTAGCGGTCTACAATGAGCAGTTCTTC. Amino acid sequence: CASSKGLAVYNEQFF.

This clone was seen ten or more times. The rearrangement uses TRBV19 and TRBJ2-2; 10 bases line up with TRBD1. From germline, CDR1 is LNHDA and CDR2 SQIVND (reference sequence). Trimming took 5 bases from V and 7 from J; bases not matched to a gene: 4. The CDR3 contains 14 residues. CDR3 residues: CASSSTGGGGELFF. In DNA, the CDR3 is TGTGCCAGTAGTTCGACAGGGGGCGGCGGGGAGCTGTTTTTT.

The chain joins TRBV4-2 to TRBJ1-2; weak D call: TRBD1 (5 bases). Looked up from germline, CDR1 is LGHNA and CDR2 is YNFKEQ. This CDR3 region has 16 residues. V lost 0 bases to trimming and J lost 1 base, with 12 bases between them. The CDR3 loop is CASSQDQQAINYGYTF. CDR3 in DNA: TGTGCCAGCAGCCAAGATCAACAGGCAATTAACTATGGCTACACCTTC.

This clone was observed once. This chain joins TRBV11-3 and TRBJ2-3, with 12 bases aligning to TRBD2. CDR1 SGHNT and CDR2 YENEEA come from the germline V gene. The CDR3 totals 16 residues. After removal of 5 bases from V and 0 bases from J, the junction contained 3 bases not matched to a gene. The CDR3 spells CASSLGLAGSTDTQYF. CDR3 bases: TGTGCCAGCAGCCTTGGACTAGCGGGGAGCACAGATACGCAGTATTTT.

The table lists this clone with a few counts. The genes are TRBV5-1 and TRBJ1-5, with D possibly TRBD1 on 5 matching bases. The CDR3 loop spans 15 amino acids. The V gene lost 0 bases and the J gene lost 5 bases, with 12 bases spanning the gap. The germline V gene has CDR1 SGHRS and CDR2 YFSETQ. CDR3 in amino acids: CASSLEGAVYQPQHF. In DNA form, the CDR3 reads TGCGCCAGCAGCTTGGAAGGGGCTGTTTATCAGCCCCAGCATTTT. Full variable domain (remainder filled in from reference TRBV5-1 and TRBJ1-5): KAGVTQTPRYLIKTRGQQVTLSCSPISGHRSVSWYQQTPGQGLQFLFEYFSETQRNKGNFPGRFSGRQFSNSRSEMNVSTLELGDSALYLCASSLEGAVYQPQHFGDGTRLSIL.

The V and J genes are TRBV3-1 (or the pseudogene TRBV3-2) and TRBJ2-1; 11 bases map to TRBD2. The V and J ends lost 5 bases and 6 bases, in that order; junction bases with no gene match: 0. Germline V CDR1 and CDR2: LGHDT, YNNKEL (reference sequence). The CDR3 loop spans 13 amino acids. CDR3 bases: TGTGCCAGCAGCACTAGCGGGGGCAATGAGCAGTTCTTC. Translating gives CASSTSGGNEQFF.

Remarks on this clone: Distinct nucleotide sequences in the sample also encode this CDR3. The V call is TRBV7-9, the J call TRBJ2-1; TRBD1 matches at 7 bases. CDR3 length: 13 residues. J gave up 7 bases and V 0 bases, and 0 bases lay outside the gene matches. Germline V gene lookup returns CDR1 SEHNR and CDR2 FQNEAQ (reference sequence). Here the CDR3 DNA reads TGTGCCAGCAGCTTAGCCAGGGGGAATGAGCAGTTCTTC. Encoded protein: CASSLARGNEQFF.

The chain links TRBV7-2 to TRBJ2-7; tentatively, D is TRBD2 (6 bases). CDR3 length equals 14 residues. Germline CDR1 reads SGHTA; CDR2 reads FQGNSA. V was pared by 5 bases and J by 0 bases, with 11 bases between. CDR3 DNA: TGTGCCAGCAGCCGCCGGGAGAGCTCCTACGAGCAGTACTTC. Protein: CASSRRESSYEQYF.